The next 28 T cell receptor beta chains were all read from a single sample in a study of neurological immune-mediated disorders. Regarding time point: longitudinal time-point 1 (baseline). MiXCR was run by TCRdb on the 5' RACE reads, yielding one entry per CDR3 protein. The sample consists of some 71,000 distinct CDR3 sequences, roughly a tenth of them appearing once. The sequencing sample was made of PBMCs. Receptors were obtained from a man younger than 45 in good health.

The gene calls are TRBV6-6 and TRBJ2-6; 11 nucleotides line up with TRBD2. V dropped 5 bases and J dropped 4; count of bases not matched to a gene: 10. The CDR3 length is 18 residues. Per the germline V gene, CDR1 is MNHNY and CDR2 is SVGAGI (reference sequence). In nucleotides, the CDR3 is TGTGCCAGCAGTAAATCCGGGACTAGCGGTACCGGGGCCAACGTCCTGACTTTC. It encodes CASSKSGTSGTGANVLTF.

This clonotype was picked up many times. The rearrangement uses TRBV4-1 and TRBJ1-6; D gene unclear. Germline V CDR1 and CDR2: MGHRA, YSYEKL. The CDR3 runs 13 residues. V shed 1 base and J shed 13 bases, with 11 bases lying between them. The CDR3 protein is CASSQVIGNPLHF. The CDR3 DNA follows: TGCGCCAGCAGCCAAGTGATTGGGAATCCCCTCCACTTT.

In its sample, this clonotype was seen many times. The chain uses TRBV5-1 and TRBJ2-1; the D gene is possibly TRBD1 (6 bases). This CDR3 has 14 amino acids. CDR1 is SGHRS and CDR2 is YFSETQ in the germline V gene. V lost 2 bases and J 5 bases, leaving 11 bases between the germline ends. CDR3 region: CASSFWQGNNEQFF. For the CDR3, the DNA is TGCGCCAGCAGCTTCTGGCAGGGGAACAATGAGCAGTTCTTC.

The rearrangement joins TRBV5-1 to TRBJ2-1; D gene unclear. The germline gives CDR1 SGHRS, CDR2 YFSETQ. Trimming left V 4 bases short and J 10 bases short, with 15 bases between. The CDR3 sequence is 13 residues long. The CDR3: CASSQYRGSEQFF. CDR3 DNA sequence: TGCGCCAGCAGCCAGTACCGAGGTAGCGAGCAGTTCTTC.

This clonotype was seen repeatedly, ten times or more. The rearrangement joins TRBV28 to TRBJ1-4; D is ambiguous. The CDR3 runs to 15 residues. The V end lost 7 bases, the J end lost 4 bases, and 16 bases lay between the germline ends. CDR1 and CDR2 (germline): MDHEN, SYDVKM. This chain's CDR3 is CASKEIHGLNEKLFF. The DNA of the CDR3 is TGTGCCAGCAAGGAGATACACGGGCTTAATGAAAAACTGTTTTTT.

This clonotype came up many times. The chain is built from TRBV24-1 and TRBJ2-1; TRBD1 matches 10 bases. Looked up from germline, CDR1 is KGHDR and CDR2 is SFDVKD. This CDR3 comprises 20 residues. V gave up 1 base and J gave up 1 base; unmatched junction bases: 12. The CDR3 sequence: CATSDFPGQGSILSYNEQFF. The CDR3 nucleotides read TGTGCCACCAGTGATTTTCCGGGACAGGGGTCGATCCTTTCCTACAATGAGCAGTTCTTC.

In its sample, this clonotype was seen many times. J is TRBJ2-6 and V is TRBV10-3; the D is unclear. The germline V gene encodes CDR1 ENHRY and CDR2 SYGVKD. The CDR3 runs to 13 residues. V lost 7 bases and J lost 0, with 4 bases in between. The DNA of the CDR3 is TGTGCCATCAAGAGCTCTGGGGCCAACGTCCTGACTTTC. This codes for CAIKSSGANVLTF.

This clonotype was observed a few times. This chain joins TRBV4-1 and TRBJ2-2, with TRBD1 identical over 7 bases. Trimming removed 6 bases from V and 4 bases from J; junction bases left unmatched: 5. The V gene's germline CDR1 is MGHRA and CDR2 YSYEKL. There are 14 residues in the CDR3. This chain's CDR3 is CASRDRVSTGELFF. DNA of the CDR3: TGCGCCAGCAGAGACAGGGTAAGCACCGGGGAGCTGTTTTTT.

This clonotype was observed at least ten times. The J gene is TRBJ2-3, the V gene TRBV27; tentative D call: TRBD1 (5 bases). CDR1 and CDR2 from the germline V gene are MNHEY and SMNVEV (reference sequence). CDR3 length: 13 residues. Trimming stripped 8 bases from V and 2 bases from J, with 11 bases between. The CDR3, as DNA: TGTGCCAGCGGACACTCCAACACAGATACGCAGTATTTT. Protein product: CASGHSNTDTQYF.

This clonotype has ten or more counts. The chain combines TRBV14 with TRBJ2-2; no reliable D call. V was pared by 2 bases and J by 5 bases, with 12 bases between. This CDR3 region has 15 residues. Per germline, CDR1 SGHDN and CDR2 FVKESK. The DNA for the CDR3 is TGTGCCAGCAGCCAACAGTCAGTAAGAACCGGGGAGCTGTTTTTT. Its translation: CASSQQSVRTGELFF.

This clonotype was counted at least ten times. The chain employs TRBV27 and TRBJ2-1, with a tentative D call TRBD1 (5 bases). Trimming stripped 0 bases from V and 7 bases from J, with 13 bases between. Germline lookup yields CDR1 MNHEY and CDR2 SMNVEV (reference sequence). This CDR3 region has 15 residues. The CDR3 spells CASSLSGAIVNEQFF. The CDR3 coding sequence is TGTGCCAGCAGTTTATCTGGGGCAATAGTTAATGAGCAGTTCTTC.

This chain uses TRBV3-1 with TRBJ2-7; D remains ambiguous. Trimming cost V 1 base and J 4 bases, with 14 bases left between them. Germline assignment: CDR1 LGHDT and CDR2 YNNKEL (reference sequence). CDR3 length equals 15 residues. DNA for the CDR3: TGTGCCAGCAGCCAAGGCTTTAAGGCGGATTACGAGCAGTACTTC. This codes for CASSQGFKADYEQYF.

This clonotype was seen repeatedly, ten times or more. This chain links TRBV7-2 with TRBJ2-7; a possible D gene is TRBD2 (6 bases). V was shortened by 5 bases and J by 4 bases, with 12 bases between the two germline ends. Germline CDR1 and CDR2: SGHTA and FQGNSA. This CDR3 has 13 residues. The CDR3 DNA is TGTGCCAGCAGCGGAAGTCGGGGGTACGAGCAGTACTTC. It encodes CASSGSRGYEQYF.

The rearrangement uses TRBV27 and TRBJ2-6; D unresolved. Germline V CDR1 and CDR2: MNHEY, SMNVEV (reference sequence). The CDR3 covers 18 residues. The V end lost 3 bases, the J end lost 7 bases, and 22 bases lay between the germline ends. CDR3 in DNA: TGTGCCAGCAGTTTCCGCCCTACATCGTTCTCTCGTGCCAACGTCCTGACTTTC. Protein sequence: CASSFRPTSFSRANVLTF.

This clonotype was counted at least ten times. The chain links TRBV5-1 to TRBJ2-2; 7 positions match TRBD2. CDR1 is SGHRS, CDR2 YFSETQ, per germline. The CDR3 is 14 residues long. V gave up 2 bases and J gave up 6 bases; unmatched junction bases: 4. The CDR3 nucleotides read TGCGCCAGCAGCTTAACGGGAGGATCCGGGGAGCTGTTTTTT. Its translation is CASSLTGGSGELFF. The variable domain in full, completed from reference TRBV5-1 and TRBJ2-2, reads KAGVTQTPRYLIKTRGQQVTLSCSPISGHRSVSWYQQTPGQGLQFLFEYFSETQRNKGNFPGRFSGRQFSNSRSEMNVSTLELGDSALYLCASSLTGGSGELFFGEGSRLTVL.

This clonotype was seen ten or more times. The CDR3, as DNA: TGTGCCAGCAGCCCTACAGGAGGGGAGCAGTTCTTC. Translated: CASSPTGGEQFF. The gene calls are TRBV7-8 and TRBJ2-1; maybe TRBD2 (6 bases). CDR1 is SGHVS, CDR2 FQNEAQ, per germline. V shed 5 bases and J shed 10 bases, with 12 bases lying between them. The CDR3 totals 12 residues.

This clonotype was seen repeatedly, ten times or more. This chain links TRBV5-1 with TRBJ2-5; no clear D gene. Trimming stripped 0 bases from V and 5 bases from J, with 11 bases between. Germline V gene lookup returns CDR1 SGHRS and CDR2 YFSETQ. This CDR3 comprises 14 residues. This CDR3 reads CASSLARFRETQYF. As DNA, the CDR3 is TGCGCCAGCAGCTTGGCTCGGTTCAGGGAGACCCAGTACTTC. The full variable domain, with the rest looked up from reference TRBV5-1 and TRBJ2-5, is KAGVTQTPRYLIKTRGQQVTLSCSPISGHRSVSWYQQTPGQGLQFLFEYFSETQRNKGNFPGRFSGRQFSNSRSEMNVSTLELGDSALYLCASSLARFRETQYFGPGTRLLVL.

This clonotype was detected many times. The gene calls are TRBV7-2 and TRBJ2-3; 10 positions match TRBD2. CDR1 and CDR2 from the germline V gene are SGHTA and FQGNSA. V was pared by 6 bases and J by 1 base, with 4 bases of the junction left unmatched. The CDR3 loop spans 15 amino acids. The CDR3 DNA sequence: TGTGCCAGCAGTGTAGGACTAGCGGGCACAGATACGCAGTATTTT. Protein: CASSVGLAGTDTQYF.

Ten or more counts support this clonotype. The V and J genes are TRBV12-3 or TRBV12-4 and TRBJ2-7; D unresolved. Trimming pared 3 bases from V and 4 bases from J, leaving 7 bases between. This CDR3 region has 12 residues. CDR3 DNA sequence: TGTGCCAGCAGTTTTAGGGCTTACGAGCAGTACTTC. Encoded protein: CASSFRAYEQYF.

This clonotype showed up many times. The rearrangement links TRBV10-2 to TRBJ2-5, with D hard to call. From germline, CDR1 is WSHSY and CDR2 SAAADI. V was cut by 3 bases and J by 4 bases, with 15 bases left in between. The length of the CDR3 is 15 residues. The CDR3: CASSEVASTGETQYF. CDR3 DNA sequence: TGCGCCAGCAGTGAAGTTGCGTCCACGGGAGAGACCCAGTACTTC.

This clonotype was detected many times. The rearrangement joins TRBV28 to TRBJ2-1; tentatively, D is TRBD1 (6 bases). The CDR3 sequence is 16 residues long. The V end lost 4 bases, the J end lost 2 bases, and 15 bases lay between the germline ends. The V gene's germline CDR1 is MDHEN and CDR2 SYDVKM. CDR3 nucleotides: TGTGCCAGCAGTTCCATGGACAGCTTAACCTACAATGAGCAGTTCTTC. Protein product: CASSSMDSLTYNEQFF.

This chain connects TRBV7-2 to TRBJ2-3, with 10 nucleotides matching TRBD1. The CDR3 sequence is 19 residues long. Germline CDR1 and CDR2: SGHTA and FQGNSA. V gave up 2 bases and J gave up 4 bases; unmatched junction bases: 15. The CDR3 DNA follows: TGTGCCAGCAGCTTAAGGGGTGTGGGGGACAGGGGCCCCCCAGATACGCAGTATTTT. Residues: CASSLRGVGDRGPPDTQYF.

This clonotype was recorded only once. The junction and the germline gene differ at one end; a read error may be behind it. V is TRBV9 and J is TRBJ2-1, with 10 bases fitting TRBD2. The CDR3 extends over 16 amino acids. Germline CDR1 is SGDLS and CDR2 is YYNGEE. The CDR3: CVSSVSTGLAYNEQFF. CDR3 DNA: TGTGTCAGCAGCGTATCTACGGGACTAGCGTACAATGAGCAGTTCTTC. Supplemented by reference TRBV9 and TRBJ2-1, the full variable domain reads DSGVTQTPKHLITATGQRVTLRCSPRSGDLSVYWYQQSLDQGLQFLIQYYNGEERAKGNILERFSAQQFPDLHSELNLSSLELGDSALYFCVSSVSTGLAYNEQFFGPGTRLTVL.

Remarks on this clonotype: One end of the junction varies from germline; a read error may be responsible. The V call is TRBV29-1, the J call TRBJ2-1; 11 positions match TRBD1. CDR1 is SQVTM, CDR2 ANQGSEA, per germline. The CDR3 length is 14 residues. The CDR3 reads CSVSRTGGTYEQLF. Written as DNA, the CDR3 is TGCAGCGTTTCTAGGACAGGGGGCACCTACGAGCAGTTATTC.

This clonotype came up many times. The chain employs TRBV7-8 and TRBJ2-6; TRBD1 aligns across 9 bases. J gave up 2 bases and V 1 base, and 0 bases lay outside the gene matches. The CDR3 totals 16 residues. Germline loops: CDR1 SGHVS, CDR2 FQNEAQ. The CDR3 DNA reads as TGTGCCAGCAGCTTAGGGACAGGGGCTGGGGCCAACGTCCTGACTTTC. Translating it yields CASSLGTGAGANVLTF.

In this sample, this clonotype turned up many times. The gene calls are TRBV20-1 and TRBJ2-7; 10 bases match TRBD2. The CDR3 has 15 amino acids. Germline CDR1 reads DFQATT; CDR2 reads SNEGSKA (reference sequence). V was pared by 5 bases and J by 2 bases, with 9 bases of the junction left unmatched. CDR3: CSALGLAAVTYEQYF. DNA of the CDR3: TGCAGTGCTCTCGGACTAGCGGCGGTTACCTACGAGCAGTACTTC.

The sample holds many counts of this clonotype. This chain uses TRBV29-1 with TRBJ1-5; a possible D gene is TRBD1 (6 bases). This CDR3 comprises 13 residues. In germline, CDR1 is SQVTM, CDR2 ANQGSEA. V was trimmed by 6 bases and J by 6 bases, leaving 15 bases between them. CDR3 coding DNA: TGCAGCGTCCGCAGGGGAGAGGGTCAGCCCCAGCATTTT. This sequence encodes CSVRRGEGQPQHF.

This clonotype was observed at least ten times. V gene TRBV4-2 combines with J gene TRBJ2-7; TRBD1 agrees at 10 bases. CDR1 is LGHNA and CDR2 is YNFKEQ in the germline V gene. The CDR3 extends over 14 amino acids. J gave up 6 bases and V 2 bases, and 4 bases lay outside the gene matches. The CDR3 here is CASSQRQGAGEQYF. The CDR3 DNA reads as TGTGCCAGCAGCCAAAGACAGGGGGCAGGCGAGCAGTACTTC.